These 13 T cell receptor beta chains originate from one sample sequenced in a study of blood T cell repertoires in COVID-19. Using immunoSEQ multiplex PCR, the repertoire was profiled, and TCRdb retains in-frame clones only, with some absent. The repertoire consists of about 150,000 clones, with about 80% occurring once and the leading ten covering approximately 11%. The specimen sequenced was peripheral blood. The source is a man in his sixties or seventies with active or convalescent COVID-19.

V and J are TRBV5-1 and TRBJ2-3, with 11 positions matching TRBD2. Germline V gene data show CDR1 as SGHRS and CDR2 as YFSETQ. Trimming removed 6 bases from V and 5 bases from J; junction bases left unmatched: 8. The CDR3 is 15 residues long. This CDR3 is CASKTSSGRKDTQYF. The CDR3 DNA reads as TGCGCCAGCAAAACTTCTAGCGGGAGGAAAGATACGCAGTATTTT. Combining the CDR3 with reference TRBV5-1 and TRBJ2-3 gives the whole variable domain KAGVTQTPRYLIKTRGQQVTLSCSPISGHRSVSWYQQTPGQGLQFLFEYFSETQRNKGNFPGRFSGRQFSNSRSEMNVSTLELGDSALYLCASKTSSGRKDTQYFGPGTRLTVL.

This chain connects TRBV2 to TRBJ2-3; TRBD2 matches at 10 bases. Germline V gene lookup returns CDR1 SNHLY and CDR2 FYNNEI. The CDR3 is made up of 12 amino acids. The V segment lost 7 bases and the J segment 5 bases; nucleotides outside the gene matches: 0. CDR3 region: CASKREGDTQYF. DNA of the CDR3: TGTGCCAGCAAGCGGGAGGGAGATACGCAGTATTTT. Variable domain in full (rest from reference TRBV2 and TRBJ2-3): EPEVTQTPSHQVTQMGQEVILRCVPISNHLYFYWYRQILGQKVEFLVSFYNNEISEKSEIFDDQFSVERPDGSNFTLKIRSTKLEDSAMYFCASKREGDTQYFGPGTRLTVL.

The rearrangement joins TRBV3-1 (or the pseudogene TRBV3-2) to TRBJ1-6; TRBD1 is a possible D gene (6 bases). CDR1 is LGHDT, CDR2 YNNKEL, per germline (reference sequence). The V end lost 2 bases, the J end lost 6 bases, and 14 bases lay between the germline ends. This CDR3 has 16 residues. The CDR3 loop is CASSQTTGSLNSPLHF. The CDR3 DNA sequence: TGTGCCAGCAGCCAAACTACAGGGAGCCTTAATTCACCCCTCCACTTT.

The CDR3 loop is CASSPEREDSYEQYF. The CDR3 DNA follows: TGTGCCAGCTCACCGGAGCGGGAGGACTCCTACGAGCAGTACTTC. The chain uses TRBV18 and TRBJ2-7; 9 positions match TRBD2. V lost 3 bases, J lost 0 bases, and 3 bases stayed unmatched. Germline V gene data show CDR1 as KGHSH and CDR2 as LQKENI. The CDR3 spans 15 residues.

This rearrangement joins TRBV19 to TRBJ2-7; the match to TRBD1 covers 10 bases. J was trimmed by 5 bases and V by 0 bases; bases with no gene match: 7. This CDR3 contains 16 residues. The germline CDR1 and CDR2 sequences are LNHDA and SQIVND (reference sequence). CDR3 amino acids: CASSIDPGQGIHEQYF. Here the CDR3 DNA reads TGTGCCAGTAGTATAGATCCGGGACAGGGGATTCACGAGCAGTACTTC.

The V call is TRBV9, the J call TRBJ2-2; 10 bases agree with TRBD2. Unmatched junction bases numbered 5, after V lost 3 bases and J lost 6 bases. Germline V CDR1 and CDR2: SGDLS, YYNGEE. The CDR3 runs 15 residues. CDR3 protein: CASSGDSGGSGELFF. DNA for the CDR3: TGTGCCAGCAGCGGGGATAGCGGGGGGTCCGGGGAGCTGTTTTTT.

The J gene is TRBJ1-2, the V gene TRBV9; TRBD1 matches at 8 bases. From germline, CDR1 is SGDLS and CDR2 YYNGEE. Trimming removed 0 bases from V and 4 bases from J; junction bases left unmatched: 5. The CDR3 is 15 residues long. CDR3 sequence: CASSVAPGQVYGYTF. DNA of the CDR3: TGTGCCAGCAGCGTAGCTCCGGGACAGGTCTATGGCTACACCTTC.

This clone was seen more than once but under ten times. The chain links TRBV30 to TRBJ2-1, with 14 bases identical to TRBD2. Germline trimming cut 3 bases from V and 6 bases from J; bases unmatched to any gene: 4. The germline gives CDR1 GTSNPN, CDR2 SVGIG (reference sequence). The CDR3 has 15 amino acids. CDR3 region: CAWSRLAGGLNEQFF. CDR3 sequence (DNA): TGTGCCTGGAGCAGACTAGCGGGAGGGCTCAATGAGCAGTTCTTC.

About this clone itself: This specimen includes other DNA sequences encoding the same CDR3. The chain is built from TRBV4-1 and TRBJ2-1, with 8 bases matching TRBD1. This CDR3 spans 16 amino acids. Germline V gene sequence: CDR1 MGHRA, CDR2 YSYEKL. V dropped 0 bases and J dropped 1; count of bases not matched to a gene: 2. CDR3 protein: CASSQDRGHSYNEQFF. The DNA for the CDR3 is TGCGCCAGCAGCCAAGACAGGGGGCATTCCTACAATGAGCAGTTCTTC.

The chain uses TRBV27 and TRBJ2-2; 8 bases line up with TRBD2. The germline gives CDR1 MNHEY, CDR2 SMNVEV (reference sequence). The CDR3 loop spans 14 amino acids. V was pared by 10 bases and J by 6 bases, with 10 bases of the junction left unmatched. The CDR3 reads CATGRGWLSGELFF. CDR3 coding DNA: TGTGCCACCGGGAGGGGCTGGTTGTCCGGGGAGCTGTTTTTT.

V and J are TRBV19 and TRBJ1-3; 11 nucleotides agree with TRBD1. The CDR3 runs 18 residues. Unmatched junction bases numbered 8, after V lost 3 bases and J lost 1 base. Germline V CDR1 and CDR2: LNHDA, SQIVND (reference sequence). The CDR3 DNA reads TGTGCCAGTAGTATTTTGGGCGGACAGGGGGCATCTGGAAACACCATATATTTT. Protein sequence: CASSILGGQGASGNTIYF.

In this sample, this clone turned up a few times. The chain joins TRBV6-2 or TRBV6-3 to TRBJ1-1, with TRBD1 identical over 10 bases. The CDR3 has 16 residues. Looked up from germline, CDR1 is MNHEY and CDR2 is SVGEGT. V shed 4 bases and J 3 bases; nucleotides not matched to a gene: 8. CDR3 region: CASSSFGTGEDTEAFF. DNA of the CDR3: TGTGCCAGCAGTTCCTTTGGGACAGGGGAGGACACTGAAGCTTTCTTT.

V usage is TRBV6-2 or TRBV6-3 and J usage is TRBJ2-2; 7 bases match TRBD2. V lost 5 bases to trimming and J lost 5 bases; unmatched junction nucleotides: 11. The length of the CDR3 is 16 residues. Germline lookup yields CDR1 MNHEY and CDR2 SVGEGT. As DNA, the CDR3 is TGTGCCAGCAGTCGCCAGCGGGGCCAGGGAACCGGGGAGCTGTTTTTT. Its translation: CASSRQRGQGTGELFF.